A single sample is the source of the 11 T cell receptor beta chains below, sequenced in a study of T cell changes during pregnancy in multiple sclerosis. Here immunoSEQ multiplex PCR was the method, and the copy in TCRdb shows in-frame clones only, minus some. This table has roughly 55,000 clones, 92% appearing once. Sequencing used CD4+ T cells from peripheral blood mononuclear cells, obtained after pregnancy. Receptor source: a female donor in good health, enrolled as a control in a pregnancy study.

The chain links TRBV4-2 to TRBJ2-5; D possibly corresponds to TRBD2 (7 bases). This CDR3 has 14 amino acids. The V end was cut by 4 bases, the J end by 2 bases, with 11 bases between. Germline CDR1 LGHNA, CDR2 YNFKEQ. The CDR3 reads CASSRGGLQETQYF. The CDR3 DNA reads TGTGCCAGCAGCCGGGGGGGCCTTCAAGAGACCCAGTACTTC.

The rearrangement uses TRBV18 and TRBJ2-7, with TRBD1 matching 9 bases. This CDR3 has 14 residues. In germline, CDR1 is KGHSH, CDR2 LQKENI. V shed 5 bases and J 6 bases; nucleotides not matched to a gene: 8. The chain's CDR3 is CASSETGGDREQYF. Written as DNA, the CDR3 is TGTGCCAGCTCAGAGACAGGGGGGGATCGCGAGCAGTACTTC.

The CDR3 sequence: CASSLDTGELFF. In nucleotides, the CDR3 is TGTGCCAGCAGTCTTGACACCGGGGAGCTGTTTTTT. The chain links TRBV2 to TRBJ2-2; D gene unclear. Per germline, CDR1 SNHLY and CDR2 FYNNEI. Trimming cost V 5 bases and J 3 bases, with 4 bases left between them. This CDR3 region has 12 residues.

The CDR3 sequence is CATSSGLAGELFF. CDR3 in DNA: TGTGCCACCAGCAGTGGGCTCGCCGGGGAGCTGTTTTTT. The chain is built from TRBV15 and TRBJ2-2, with unresolved D. The ends were cut back, 3 bases at V and 6 bases at J, with 8 bases in the middle. This CDR3 spans 13 amino acids. Germline V CDR1 and CDR2: LNHNV, YYDKDF (reference sequence).

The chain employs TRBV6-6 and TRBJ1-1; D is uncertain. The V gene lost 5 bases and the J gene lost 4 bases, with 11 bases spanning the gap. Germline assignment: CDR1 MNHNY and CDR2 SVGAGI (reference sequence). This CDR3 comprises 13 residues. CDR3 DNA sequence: TGTGCCAGCAGTACCCGGGAGGGCACTGAAGCTTTCTTT. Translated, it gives CASSTREGTEAFF.

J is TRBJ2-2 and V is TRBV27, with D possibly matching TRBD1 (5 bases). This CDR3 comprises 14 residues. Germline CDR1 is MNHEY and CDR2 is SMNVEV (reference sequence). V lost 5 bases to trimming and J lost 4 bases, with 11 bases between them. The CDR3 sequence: CASSIRQLTGELFF. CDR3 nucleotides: TGTGCCAGCAGTATACGACAGCTCACCGGGGAGCTGTTTTTT.

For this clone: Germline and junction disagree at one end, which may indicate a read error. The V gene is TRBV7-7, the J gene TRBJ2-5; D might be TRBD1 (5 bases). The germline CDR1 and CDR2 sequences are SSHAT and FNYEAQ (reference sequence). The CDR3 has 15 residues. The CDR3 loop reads CASSLNRRVGETQYF. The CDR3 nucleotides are TGTGCTAGCAGCTTAAATCGCAGGGTTGGGGAGACCCAGTACTTC.

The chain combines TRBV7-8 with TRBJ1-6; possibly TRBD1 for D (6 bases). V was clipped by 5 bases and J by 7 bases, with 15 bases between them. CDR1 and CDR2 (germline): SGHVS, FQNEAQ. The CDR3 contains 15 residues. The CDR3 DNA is TGTGCCAGCAGCACGCCCGGACAGCGAAATTCACCCCTCCACTTT. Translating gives CASSTPGQRNSPLHF.

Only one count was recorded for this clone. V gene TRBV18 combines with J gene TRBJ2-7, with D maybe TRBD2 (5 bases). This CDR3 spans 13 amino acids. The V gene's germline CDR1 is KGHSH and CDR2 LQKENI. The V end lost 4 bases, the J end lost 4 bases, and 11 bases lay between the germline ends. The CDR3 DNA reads TGTGCCAGCTCACTGAACCGGGGTTACGAGCAGTACTTC. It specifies CASSLNRGYEQYF.

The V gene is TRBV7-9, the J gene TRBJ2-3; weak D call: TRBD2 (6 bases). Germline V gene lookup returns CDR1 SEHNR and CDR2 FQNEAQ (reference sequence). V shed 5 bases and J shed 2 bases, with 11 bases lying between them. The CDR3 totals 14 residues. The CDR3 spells CASSTPGLTDTQYF. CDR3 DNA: TGTGCCAGCAGCACCCCGGGACTCACAGATACGCAGTATTTT.

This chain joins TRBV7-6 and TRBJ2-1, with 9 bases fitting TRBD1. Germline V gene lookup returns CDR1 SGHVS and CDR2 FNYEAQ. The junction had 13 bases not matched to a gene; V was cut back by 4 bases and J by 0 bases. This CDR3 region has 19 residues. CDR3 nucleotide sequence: TGTGCCAGCAGCTCTCGAGGACAGGGGTCTCCGAGCTCCTACAATGAGCAGTTCTTC. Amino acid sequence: CASSSRGQGSPSSYNEQFF. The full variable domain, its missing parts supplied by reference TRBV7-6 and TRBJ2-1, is GAGVSQSPRYKVTKRGQDVALRCDPISGHVSLYWYRQALGQGPEFLTYFNYEAQQDKSGLPNDRFSAERPEGSISTLTIQRTEQRDSAMYRCASSSRGQGSPSSYNEQFFGPGTRLTVL.